This TCR beta chain emerged from a study of cytomegalovirus exposure and HLA in healthy donors. General study findings and limits: When the data were analyzed later, several of the most significant clusters appeared to be linked to common viral pathogens.

Primers: 60 Vbeta forward and 13 Jbeta reverse. The assay was immunoSEQ multiplex PCR, and TCRdb's table has in-frame clones only and misses some. The table has roughly 180,000 clones, more than 65% seen once. This clone was seen only once. Its antigen is undetermined. The clonotype originates from a woman aged 25 to 45 in good health and CMV-seropositive. The sequencing input was PBMCs.

CDR3 nucleotide sequence: TGCAGCGTTAGGACATTTAGCGAAAAACTGTTTTTT. Residues: CSVRTFSEKLFF. V and J are TRBV29-1 and TRBJ1-4; D possibly corresponds to TRBD1 (5 bases). Germline CDR1 reads SQVTM; CDR2 reads ANQGSEA. Trimming pared 5 bases from V and 8 bases from J, leaving 12 bases between. The CDR3 consists of 12 residues. Together with reference TRBV29-1 and TRBJ1-4, the CDR3 gives the full variable domain: SAVISQKPSRDICQRGTSLTIQCQVDSQVTMMFWYRQQPGQSLTLIATANQGSEATYESGFVIDKFPISRPNLTFSTLTVSNMSPEDSSIYLCSVRTFSEKLFFGSGTQLSVL.